These 26 T cell receptor beta chains share one sample of origin, sequenced in a study of T-cell memory formation after mild COVID-19. Each CDR3 protein gets one entry after TCRdb re-called the 5' RACE reads with MiXCR. The data contain 500,000 to 550,000 distinct CDR3 sequences, over 20% of them singletons. The specimen was PBMCs or a T cell subset sorted from them (not recorded which). The receptors were gathered from an adult woman who had mild COVID-19 (a few samples of this study predate the infection). Cell type and time point are not known.

This clonotype was detected once. The V gene is TRBV29-1, the J gene TRBJ2-7; D is ambiguous. The V and J ends lost 0 bases and 0 bases respectively, with 12 bases between them. The CDR3 is made up of 15 amino acids. Germline CDR1 reads SQVTM; CDR2 reads ANQGSEA. The CDR3 region has the DNA TGCAGCGTTGAAGATCCGGTTTCCAACTCCTACGAGCAGTACTTC. This translates into CSVEDPVSNSYEQYF.

This clonotype occurred many times. This chain links TRBV20-1 with TRBJ1-1; D uncertain. This CDR3 has 13 residues. Trimming cost V 1 base and J 0 bases, with 6 bases left between them. Germline CDR1 reads DFQATT; CDR2 reads SNEGSKA (reference sequence). CDR3 loop: CSARAGLNTEAFF. The DNA for the CDR3 is TGCAGTGCTAGAGCTGGACTGAACACTGAAGCTTTCTTT.

This clonotype was counted a few times. V gene TRBV20-1 combines with J gene TRBJ2-2; D not resolved. The CDR3 consists of 11 residues. V was shortened by 0 bases and J by 9 bases, with 5 bases between the two germline ends. Germline CDR1 and CDR2: DFQATT and SNEGSKA (reference sequence). The CDR3: CSARDRRELFF. The CDR3 bases are TGCAGTGCTAGAGATCGCAGGGAGCTGTTTTTT.

This clonotype has only a few counts. The CDR3 region is CASSYSRAAMNTEAFF. The CDR3 DNA follows: TGTGCCAGCAGTTACTCGAGGGCGGCGATGAACACTGAAGCTTTCTTT. The chain is built from TRBV6-5 and TRBJ1-1; the D is unclear. The CDR3 runs to 16 residues. Germline-derived CDR1 and CDR2 are MNHEY and SVGAGI. V was trimmed by 0 bases and J by 0 bases, leaving 11 bases between them.

This clonotype has just a few counts. The CDR3 is CASSLEAGGRYEQYF. Here the CDR3 DNA reads TGTGCCAGCAGCTTAGAGGCAGGGGGCAGGTACGAGCAGTACTTC. J is TRBJ2-7 and V is TRBV11-3; 8 bases agree with TRBD1. With V trimmed by 0 bases and J by 4 bases, 5 bases remained unmatched. The CDR3 is 15 residues long. From germline, CDR1 is SGHNT and CDR2 YENEEA.

CDR3 loop: CASSQIRSGGLAGTQYF. The CDR3, as DNA: TGTGCCAGCAGCCAAATACGTAGCGGGGGTTTAGCAGGGACGCAGTATTTT. This chain joins TRBV3-1 and TRBJ2-3; 9 bases line up with TRBD2. The CDR3 is 17 residues long. V lost 2 bases and J lost 9; bases outside the gene matches: 15. Germline CDR1 LGHDT, CDR2 YNNKEL (reference sequence).

This clonotype has more than one count but fewer than ten. This chain joins TRBV4-1 and TRBJ2-1; 14 positions match TRBD2. Looked up from germline, CDR1 is MGHRA and CDR2 is YSYEKL. The CDR3 is 16 residues long. V trimming: 1 base; J trimming: 7 bases; junction bases outside the gene matches: 3. The CDR3 nucleotides read TGCGCCAGCAGCCAAGTCGGACTAGCGGGGGGAAATGAGCAGTTCTTC. Its protein is CASSQVGLAGGNEQFF.

This clonotype was counted ten times or more. This chain links TRBV5-1 with TRBJ2-3; D is possibly TRBD1 (6 bases). Per germline, CDR1 SGHRS and CDR2 YFSETQ. This CDR3 is 13 amino acids long. V dropped 3 bases and J dropped 5 bases, with 10 bases sitting between them. The CDR3 DNA follows: TGCGCCAGCAGCTCACAGGGTGAAGATACGCAGTATTTT. Translating gives CASSSQGEDTQYF.

At least ten counts were recorded for this clonotype. This rearrangement joins TRBV18 to TRBJ1-6; TRBD1 matches 9 bases. This CDR3 is 16 amino acids long. Looked up from germline, CDR1 is KGHSH and CDR2 is LQKENI. Losses at the gene ends were 2 bases for V and 7 bases for J; bases not matched to a gene: 6. The CDR3 DNA reads TGTGCCAGCTCACCATTTTGGGACAGGGCAAATTCACCCCTCCACTTT. It is translated as CASSPFWDRANSPLHF. The whole variable domain, filled in from reference TRBV18 and TRBJ1-6, reads NAGVMQNPRHLVRRRGQEARLRCSPMKGHSHVYWYRQLPEEGLKFMVYLQKENIIDESGMPKERFSAEFPKEGPSILRIQQVVRGDSAAYFCASSPFWDRANSPLHFGNGTRLTVT.

The chain couples TRBV20-1 to TRBJ2-3; 9 nucleotides match TRBD2. Looked up from germline, CDR1 is DFQATT and CDR2 is SNEGSKA (reference sequence). The CDR3 has 15 residues. V was pared by 6 bases and J by 4 bases, with 11 bases of the junction left unmatched. The CDR3 region has the DNA TGCAGTGCGCGTACTAGCGGGTGGGGGTCAGATACGCAGTATTTT. Translation gives CSARTSGWGSDTQYF.

This chain uses TRBV7-3 with TRBJ2-3; D is unclear. The CDR3 is 15 amino acids. V gave up 5 bases and J gave up 7 bases, with 19 bases separating them. Germline CDR1 SGHTA, CDR2 FQGTGA. The CDR3 DNA reads as TGTGCCAGCAGCCCGTCCGGCGCCCGCCTTAATACGCAGTATTTT. This encodes CASSPSGARLNTQYF.

The chain has TRBV10-3 and TRBJ2-3; the match to TRBD2 covers 11 bases. This CDR3 spans 16 amino acids. V lost 4 bases, J lost 1 base, and 4 bases stayed unmatched. Germline V gives CDR1 ENHRY, CDR2 SYGVKD. The CDR3 loop reads CAISGLTSGGTDTQYF. CDR3 bases: TGTGCCATCAGTGGCTTGACTAGCGGGGGCACAGATACGCAGTATTTT.

The J gene is TRBJ2-1, the V gene TRBV9, with 9 bases lining up with TRBD2. This CDR3 has 16 amino acids. Germline CDR1 and CDR2: SGDLS and YYNGEE. V dropped 0 bases and J dropped 3; count of bases not matched to a gene: 4. The CDR3 sequence is CASSVGAAGGYNEQFF. The CDR3 bases are TGTGCCAGCAGCGTAGGTGCAGCGGGAGGCTACAATGAGCAGTTCTTC.

The table lists this clonotype with many counts. The chain is built from TRBV11-2 and TRBJ2-1; D is undetermined. V gave up 1 base and J gave up 8 bases, with 15 bases separating them. The length of the CDR3 is 15 residues. Germline V gene data show CDR1 as SGHAT and CDR2 as FQNNGV. CDR3 in amino acids: CASSLVSGFSDEQFF. CDR3 bases: TGTGCCAGCAGCTTAGTCTCTGGTTTTTCCGATGAGCAGTTCTTC.

This clonotype was observed a few times. The chain is built from TRBV2 and TRBJ2-7, with D possibly matching TRBD1 (5 bases). The length of the CDR3 is 12 residues. Per germline, CDR1 SNHLY and CDR2 FYNNEI. V gave up 1 base and J gave up 9 bases, with 10 bases separating them. CDR3 bases: TGTGCCAGCAGTGAAGATGGCAGGGTGCAGTACTTC. Translating it yields CASSEDGRVQYF.

This clonotype has a count of ten or more. The chain has TRBV7-2 and TRBJ2-7; 8 nucleotides line up with TRBD2. There are 14 residues in the CDR3. Trimming took 2 bases from V and 3 from J; bases not matched to a gene: 3. The V gene's germline CDR1 is SGHTA and CDR2 FQGNSA. The CDR3 loop is CASSLTSGYYEQYF. Here the CDR3 DNA reads TGTGCCAGCAGCTTAACTAGCGGTTACTACGAGCAGTACTTC.

A few counts support this clonotype. For the CDR3, the DNA is TGCGCCAGCAGCTTTCAAGGGGAAGGCTACGAGCAGTACTTC. This codes for CASSFQGEGYEQYF. The chain uses TRBV5-1 and TRBJ2-7; TRBD1 is a possible D gene (5 bases). V gave up 2 bases and J gave up 3 bases, with 12 bases separating them. The CDR3 is 14 residues long. In germline, CDR1 is SGHRS, CDR2 YFSETQ.

This clonotype was found a few times. The chain's CDR3 is CASSLKEAYEQYF. In DNA form, the CDR3 reads TGCGCCAGCAGCTTGAAAGAGGCCTACGAGCAGTACTTC. The V call is TRBV5-1, the J call TRBJ2-7; D is undetermined. Germline V gives CDR1 SGHRS, CDR2 YFSETQ. This CDR3 has 13 amino acids. Trimming cost V 1 base and J 2 bases, with 7 bases left between them.

The V and J genes are TRBV7-9 and TRBJ1-1; TRBD1 matches at 9 bases. The CDR3 totals 18 residues. CDR1 is SEHNR, CDR2 FQNEAQ, per germline (reference sequence). The V segment lost 4 bases and the J segment 3 bases; nucleotides outside the gene matches: 15. CDR3 in DNA: TGTGCCAGCAGCTCCCCCCGGGACAGGGCCCCCGCCGACACTGAAGCTTTCTTT. Amino acids: CASSSPRDRAPADTEAFF.

In its sample, this clonotype was seen a few times. The V gene is TRBV29-1, the J gene TRBJ2-1, with D possibly being TRBD2 (6 bases). Trimming shortened V by 0 bases and J by 9 bases, and 12 bases separated the two germline ends. The CDR3 covers 13 residues. Germline V gives CDR1 SQVTM, CDR2 ANQGSEA. CDR3 DNA sequence: TGCAGCGTTGAAGATGGGCGGGGAGGTGAGCAGTTCTTC. It is translated as CSVEDGRGGEQFF.

This clonotype was detected only a few times. The chain is built from TRBV6-2 or TRBV6-3 and TRBJ2-7; D ambiguous. V lost 2 bases and J lost 7, with 12 bases in between. The germline gives CDR1 MNHEY, CDR2 SVGEGT. The CDR3 consists of 13 residues. The DNA for the CDR3 is TGTGCCAGCAGTTACGGACCGATACAGGAGCAGTACTTC. It specifies CASSYGPIQEQYF.

The chain joins TRBV11-2 to TRBJ2-2; tentatively, D is TRBD1 (6 bases). The CDR3 is 17 amino acids. Trimming shortened V by 1 base and J by 0 bases, and 12 bases separated the two germline ends. The germline gives CDR1 SGHAT, CDR2 FQNNGV. CDR3 DNA: TGTGCCAGCAGCTTAGTTCCGGGACACACGAACACCGGGGAGCTGTTTTTT. Protein: CASSLVPGHTNTGELFF.

The rearrangement links TRBV29-1 to TRBJ1-2, with 8 bases lining up with TRBD1. V lost 6 bases and J lost 4; bases outside the gene matches: 7. CDR1 is SQVTM, CDR2 ANQGSEA, per germline. The CDR3 covers 13 residues. The CDR3 region is CSVDRGQSYGYTF. Written as DNA, the CDR3 is TGCAGCGTCGACAGGGGCCAATCCTATGGCTACACCTTC.

The V and J genes are TRBV19 and TRBJ1-2, with D possibly being TRBD1 (6 bases). This CDR3 is 12 amino acids long. The V gene's germline CDR1 is LNHDA and CDR2 SQIVND (reference sequence). With 6 bases removed from V and 6 bases from J, the gap between germline ends came to 11 bases. CDR3 region: CASRGGGDGYTF. CDR3 sequence (DNA): TGTGCCAGTAGGGGAGGGGGAGATGGCTACACCTTC.

This clonotype showed up just a few times. The chain uses TRBV30 and TRBJ1-1, with a tentative D call TRBD1 (5 bases). V was pared by 0 bases and J by 3 bases, with 17 bases between. Per the germline V gene, CDR1 is GTSNPN and CDR2 is SVGIG (reference sequence). The CDR3 loop spans 16 amino acids. The CDR3 nucleotides read TGTGCCTGGAGTGTAACCAGGGCCCGGTGGGACACTGAAGCTTTCTTT. Translation gives CAWSVTRARWDTEAFF. Full variable domain (rest looked up from reference TRBV30 and TRBJ1-1): SQTIHQWPATLVQPVGSPLSLECTVEGTSNPNLYWYRQAAGRGLQLLFYSVGIGQISSEVPQNLSASRPQDRQFILSSKKLLLSDSGFYLCAWSVTRARWDTEAFFGQGTRLTVV.

The chain links TRBV29-1 to TRBJ2-7; possible D gene TRBD2, 5 bases. The CDR3 extends over 13 amino acids. V gave up 7 bases and J gave up 2 bases, with 15 bases separating them. CDR1 and CDR2 (germline): SQVTM, ANQGSEA. The CDR3: CSAIDGEPYEQYF. In DNA, the CDR3 is TGCAGCGCTATAGACGGGGAGCCCTACGAGCAGTACTTC.